This TCR beta chain is drawn from a study of cytomegalovirus exposure and HLA in healthy donors. Whole-study results and caveats: The study recorded about 150 TCR beta chains that were cytomegalovirus-associated. Some V segments (TRBV6-2 and TRBV6-3 among them) were excluded as indistinguishable. Later analysis associated a missense DCLRE1C variant with TCR beta V- and J-gene trimming.

The CDR3 sequence is 16 residues long. V shed 5 bases, J shed 0 bases, and the junction held 6 bases outside the gene matches. Germline V CDR1 and CDR2: SGHTA, FQGTGA. The PCR was carried out with 60 Vbeta primers and 13 Jbeta primers. TCRdb keeps only in-frame clones here, not all; method: immunoSEQ multiplex PCR. The table includes around 160,000 clones, under 70% detected once. Note on this clone: What it binds is not known.

Though probably carrying unrecorded immune exposures, donors were nominally healthy at sampling. The gene calls are TRBV7-3 and TRBJ2-1; 8 nucleotides align to TRBD2. The TCR sequence derives from a woman in her 40s in good health and CMV-seropositive. The sequenced material came from PBMCs. The CDR3 DNA reads TGTGCCAGCAGCCCATGGGCGGGGGGCTCCTACAATGAGCAGTTCTTC. Translating gives CASSPWAGGSYNEQFF.